This T cell receptor beta chain was sequenced for a study of vaccination and CD4 T cells after COVID-19. The Oncomine TCR Beta short-read assay generated sequence data from the DNA of cultured CD4+ T cells. TCRdb called the PCR reads again in MiXCR, with one record for every CDR3 protein. The data show over 8,000 distinct CDR3 sequences, 20% to 30% seen once. Treatment given: roughly 10-day PBMC culture with coronavirus spike peptide pools or control peptides (ViraFEST assay). Concerning this clonotype itself: Its antigen remains unidentified.

Material: CD4+ T cells from blood, cultured in vitro, obtained before SARS-CoV-2 vaccination. The clonotype comes from a human donor who received a COVID-19 vaccine.

In nucleotides, the CDR3 is TGTGCCAGCAAGAATAGAGGGGGGACATGGAACCAAGAGACCCAGTACTTC. This codes for CASKNRGGTWNQETQYF. The rearrangement joins TRBV6-1 to TRBJ2-5, with D possibly being TRBD1 or TRBD2 (6 bases each). V was cut by 7 bases and J by 0 bases, with 21 bases left in between. CDR3 length: 17 amino acids. Germline V lookup: CDR1 MNHNS, CDR2 SASEGT.